This T cell receptor (beta chain) was identified in a study of control samples from healthy donors and cancer patients. This clone was counted only a few times. The assay was immunoSEQ multiplex PCR, and TCRdb's table has in-frame clones only and misses some. The profile shows 100,000 or so clones, 90% to 95% of them singletons. This CDR3 contains 13 residues. Per germline, CDR1 SEHNR and CDR2 FQNEAQ (reference sequence). V lost 5 bases and J lost 0, with 7 bases in between. This sequence joins TRBV7-9 and TRBJ1-2; maybe TRBD1 (5 bases). The specimen sequenced was blood. The clonotype originates from a woman aged 30 to 39 in good health. CDR3 sequence: CASSPQANYGYTF. CDR3 DNA sequence: TGTGCCAGCAGCCCACAGGCTAACTATGGCTACACCTTC.